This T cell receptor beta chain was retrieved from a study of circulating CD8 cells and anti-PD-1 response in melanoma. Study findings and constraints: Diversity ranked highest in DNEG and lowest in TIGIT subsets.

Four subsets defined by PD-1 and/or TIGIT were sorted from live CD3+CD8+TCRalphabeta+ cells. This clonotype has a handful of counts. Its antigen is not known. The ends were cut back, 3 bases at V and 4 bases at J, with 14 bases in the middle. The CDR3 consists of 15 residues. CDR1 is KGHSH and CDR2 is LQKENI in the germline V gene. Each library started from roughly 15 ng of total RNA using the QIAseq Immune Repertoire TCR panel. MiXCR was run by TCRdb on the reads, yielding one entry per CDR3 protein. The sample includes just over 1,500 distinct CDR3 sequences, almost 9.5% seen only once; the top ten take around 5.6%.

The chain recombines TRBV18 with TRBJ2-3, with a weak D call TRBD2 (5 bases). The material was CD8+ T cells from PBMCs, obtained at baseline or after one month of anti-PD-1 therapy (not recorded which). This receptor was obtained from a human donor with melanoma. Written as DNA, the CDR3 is TGTGCCAGCTCACCGATATCGGGATCCGCAGATACGCAGTATTTT. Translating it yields CASSPISGSADTQYF.